The 26 T cell receptor beta chains presented below share a single source sample, sequenced in a study of T-cell memory formation after mild COVID-19. From the 5' RACE reads, TCRdb called clonotypes with MiXCR, one entry per CDR3 protein. Counted here are 300,000 to 400,000 distinct CDR3 sequences, 28% occurring once; the ten biggest clones make up roughly 14%. Sequenced input: PBMCs or a T cell subset sorted from them (not recorded which). The receptors here all came from an adult woman who had mild COVID-19 (a few samples of this study predate the infection). Cell type and time point are not known.

A few counts support this clonotype. The chain is built from TRBV7-2 and TRBJ1-1; D is possibly TRBD1 (6 bases). Deletions cut 7 bases from V and 0 bases from J, with 6 bases between. CDR3 size: 12 residues. CDR1 and CDR2 from the germline V gene are SGHTA and FQGNSA. Written as DNA, the CDR3 is TGTGCCAGCAACAGGGTGAACACTGAAGCTTTCTTT. Protein sequence: CASNRVNTEAFF.

The rearrangement joins TRBV5-1 to TRBJ2-7, with D possibly called TRBD1 or TRBD2 (6 bases each). Per germline, CDR1 SGHRS and CDR2 YFSETQ. The CDR3 has 12 residues. V was cut by 4 bases and J by 6 bases, with 11 bases left in between. This CDR3 is CASSRTAGEQYF. CDR3 bases: TGCGCCAGCAGCCGGACAGCGGGCGAGCAGTACTTC.

The chain links TRBV5-1 to TRBJ2-3; 10 nucleotides match TRBD2. Germline lookup yields CDR1 SGHRS and CDR2 YFSETQ. The junction had 5 bases not matched to a gene; V was cut back by 4 bases and J by 0 bases. CDR3 size: 16 residues. The CDR3 protein is CASSPGLASSTDTQYF. The CDR3 region has the DNA TGCGCCAGCAGCCCGGGACTAGCGTCTAGCACAGATACGCAGTATTTT. Drawing the rest from reference TRBV5-1 and TRBJ2-3, the complete variable domain is KAGVTQTPRYLIKTRGQQVTLSCSPISGHRSVSWYQQTPGQGLQFLFEYFSETQRNKGNFPGRFSGRQFSNSRSEMNVSTLELGDSALYLCASSPGLASSTDTQYFGPGTRLTVL.

This clonotype was counted only a few times. The rearrangement links TRBV20-1 to TRBJ1-6, with unresolved D. CDR3 size: 16 residues. V was trimmed by 0 bases and J by 9 bases, leaving 18 bases between them. Looked up from germline, CDR1 is DFQATT and CDR2 is SNEGSKA (reference sequence). The CDR3 DNA reads TGCAGTGCTAGAGATTCATCGGGTGCCGGTGTTTCACCCCTCCACTTT. Translated, it gives CSARDSSGAGVSPLHF.

This chain links TRBV20-1 with TRBJ2-3; 7 bases line up with TRBD2. The CDR3 runs 15 residues. V gave up 3 bases and J gave up 0 bases; unmatched junction bases: 6. Germline lookup yields CDR1 DFQATT and CDR2 SNEGSKA (reference sequence). CDR3 loop: CSASTGGTSTDTQYF. The CDR3, as DNA: TGCAGTGCTAGCACGGGGGGAACTAGCACAGATACGCAGTATTTT.

The chain carries TRBV12-5 and TRBJ2-3, with TRBD2 identical over 8 bases. V lost 6 bases and J lost 4; bases outside the gene matches: 9. CDR3 size: 15 residues. Per the germline V gene, CDR1 is LGHNT and CDR2 is FRNRAP. The DNA of the CDR3 is TGTGCTAGTGGCGCGCTAGCGGGTACTTCAGATACGCAGTATTTT. Encoded protein: CASGALAGTSDTQYF.

The J gene is TRBJ2-5, the V gene TRBV20-1; a weak D match, TRBD2 (6 bases). This CDR3 has 17 residues. Trimming pared 5 bases from V and 8 bases from J, leaving 30 bases between. Looked up from germline, CDR1 is DFQATT and CDR2 is SNEGSKA (reference sequence). CDR3 in DNA: TGCAGTGCTGCCTCCGGCGTGCCGGGAGCTATTCAGGAAACCCAGTACTTC. It yields the protein CSAASGVPGAIQETQYF.

This clonotype was detected only a few times. The V gene is TRBV7-9, the J gene TRBJ2-7; no definite D call. CDR1 is SEHNR and CDR2 is FQNEAQ in the germline V gene (reference sequence). This CDR3 has 14 residues. Trimming took 5 bases from V and 4 from J, leaving 15 bases between them. For the CDR3, the DNA is TGTGCCAGCAGCCATCGAAGGGTTGGGTACGAGCAGTACTTC. Translated: CASSHRRVGYEQYF.

This clonotype was seen more than once but under ten times. This chain joins TRBV5-1 and TRBJ2-4; D not resolved. Germline V gene lookup returns CDR1 SGHRS and CDR2 YFSETQ. V dropped 0 bases and J dropped 11 bases, with 12 bases sitting between them. The CDR3 sequence is 13 residues long. CDR3 protein: CASSLEQPRVQYF. In nucleotides, the CDR3 is TGCGCCAGCAGCTTGGAGCAGCCTCGAGTTCAGTACTTC. Variable domain in full (rest from reference TRBV5-1 and TRBJ2-4): KAGVTQTPRYLIKTRGQQVTLSCSPISGHRSVSWYQQTPGQGLQFLFEYFSETQRNKGNFPGRFSGRQFSNSRSEMNVSTLELGDSALYLCASSLEQPRVQYFGAGTRLSVL.

This clonotype was counted a few times. The chain couples TRBV6-5 to TRBJ1-4; maybe TRBD1 (5 bases). V lost 8 bases, J lost 7 bases, and 14 bases lay in between. CDR3 length equals 13 residues. CDR1 and CDR2 from the germline V gene are MNHEY and SVGAGI. CDR3 coding DNA: TGTGCCAGCCGGGACGGAGGAAGTGAAAAACTGTTTTTT. This translates into CASRDGGSEKLFF.

The table lists this clonotype with a few counts. The chain recombines TRBV15 with TRBJ2-1; D might be TRBD2 (5 bases). CDR1 LNHNV and CDR2 YYDKDF come from the germline V gene (reference sequence). This CDR3 region has 15 residues. V shed 8 bases and J shed 4 bases, with 18 bases lying between them. The CDR3 bases are TGTGCCACCGGAGAGATAAGGACTGGATACAATGAGCAGTTCTTC. As protein: CATGEIRTGYNEQFF.

V and J are TRBV7-9 and TRBJ1-1; TRBD1 matches 8 bases. The V gene's germline CDR1 is SEHNR and CDR2 FQNEAQ (reference sequence). With V trimmed by 2 bases and J by 0 bases, 5 bases remained unmatched. This CDR3 has 16 amino acids. Here the CDR3 DNA reads TGTGCCAGCAGCTTACAGGGGACAGGTGTGAACACTGAAGCTTTCTTT. Translating it yields CASSLQGTGVNTEAFF.

DNA of the CDR3: TGTGCCAGCAGCGTAGCGTCGGGACTCAACACAGATACGCAGTATTTT. It codes for CASSVASGLNTDTQYF. The chain couples TRBV9 to TRBJ2-3; perhaps TRBD2 as D (6 bases). There are 16 residues in the CDR3. The V gene lost 0 bases and the J gene lost 2 bases, with 13 bases spanning the gap. Germline values: CDR1 SGDLS, CDR2 YYNGEE. Full variable domain (missing parts from reference TRBV9 and TRBJ2-3): DSGVTQTPKHLITATGQRVTLRCSPRSGDLSVYWYQQSLDQGLQFLIQYYNGEERAKGNILERFSAQQFPDLHSELNLSSLELGDSALYFCASSVASGLNTDTQYFGPGTRLTVL.

There are a few counts of this clonotype. The CDR3 DNA reads TGCGCCAGCAGCCAAGACCCCCCCGGGACGGCCTACGAGCAGTACTTC. Residues: CASSQDPPGTAYEQYF. The rearrangement joins TRBV4-3 to TRBJ2-7; D tentatively reads TRBD1 or TRBD2 (5 bases each). Trimming removed 0 bases at V and 2 bases at J, with 14 bases between. CDR3 length: 16 amino acids. The V gene's germline CDR1 is LGHNA and CDR2 YSLEER.

This clonotype was observed a handful of times. The chain employs TRBV11-2 and TRBJ2-3; a weak D match, TRBD1 (5 bases). CDR1 is SGHAT, CDR2 FQNNGV, per germline. There are 14 residues in the CDR3. V lost 5 bases and J lost 1, with 10 bases in between. The CDR3 loop is CASSIPRGTDTQYF. The CDR3 DNA follows: TGTGCCAGCAGCATCCCCAGGGGCACAGATACGCAGTATTTT.

The chain's CDR3 is CASSYDRIQETQYF. The CDR3 region has the DNA TGTGCCAGCAGTTACGATAGGATCCAAGAGACCCAGTACTTC. The rearrangement uses TRBV6-2 or TRBV6-3 and TRBJ2-5; unclear D gene. This CDR3 contains 14 residues. The V gene lost 2 bases and the J gene lost 1 base, with 8 bases spanning the gap. In germline, CDR1 is MNHEY, CDR2 SVGEGT.

The rearrangement joins TRBV7-2 to TRBJ2-1; D perhaps matches TRBD2 (6 bases). V dropped 5 bases and J dropped 5 bases, with 13 bases sitting between them. CDR3 length: 14 amino acids. CDR1 and CDR2 (germline): SGHTA, FQGNSA. CDR3 sequence: CASSQDGSNNEQFF. Written as DNA, the CDR3 is TGTGCCAGCAGCCAAGACGGGAGTAACAATGAGCAGTTCTTC.

This clonotype was seen more than once but under ten times. V and J are TRBV19 and TRBJ1-1; 8 nucleotides align to TRBD1. CDR1 is LNHDA, CDR2 SQIVND, per germline (reference sequence). The ends lost 2 bases at V and 1 base at J; junction bases unmatched: 3. The CDR3 length is 15 residues. The CDR3 protein is CASSIYGTGNTEAFF. The CDR3 DNA follows: TGTGCCAGTAGTATATATGGGACAGGGAACACTGAAGCTTTCTTT.

V and J are TRBV9 and TRBJ2-7; D possibly corresponds to TRBD2 (6 bases). Trimming pared 0 bases from V and 7 bases from J, leaving 11 bases between. Germline V lookup: CDR1 SGDLS, CDR2 YYNGEE. The CDR3 is 13 amino acids. CDR3 protein: CASSVVEGREQYF. Written as DNA, the CDR3 is TGTGCCAGCAGCGTAGTGGAGGGCAGGGAGCAGTACTTC. The full variable domain, its missing parts supplied by reference TRBV9 and TRBJ2-7, is DSGVTQTPKHLITATGQRVTLRCSPRSGDLSVYWYQQSLDQGLQFLIQYYNGEERAKGNILERFSAQQFPDLHSELNLSSLELGDSALYFCASSVVEGREQYFGPGTRLTVT.

This clonotype was seen a few times. The gene calls are TRBV29-1 and TRBJ1-1; TRBD1 matches at 11 bases. The CDR3 spans 18 residues. Germline CDR1 reads SQVTM; CDR2 reads ANQGSEA. J was trimmed by 2 bases and V by 1 base; bases with no gene match: 12. The CDR3 DNA reads as TGCAGCGTTGAAGGGCCCATCTGGGACAGGGGGTTTAACACTGAAGCTTTCTTT. Amino acid sequence: CSVEGPIWDRGFNTEAFF.

V usage is TRBV15 and J usage is TRBJ1-2; no clear D gene. Germline CDR1 LNHNV, CDR2 YYDKDF (reference sequence). This CDR3 has 14 residues. Trimming removed 0 bases from V and 4 bases from J, with 9 bases in between. The CDR3: CATSRERVAYGYTF. As DNA, the CDR3 is TGTGCCACCAGCAGAGAGCGGGTAGCCTATGGCTACACCTTC.

The chain couples TRBV20-1 to TRBJ2-5, with 9 bases fitting TRBD2. The V segment lost 0 bases and the J segment 3 bases; nucleotides outside the gene matches: 5. CDR1 and CDR2 from the germline V gene are DFQATT and SNEGSKA (reference sequence). This CDR3 has 15 residues. CDR3 sequence reads: CSARDLRLAEETQYF. The DNA of the CDR3 is TGCAGTGCTAGAGATCTGCGACTAGCGGAAGAGACCCAGTACTTC.

This clonotype was recorded a few times. V and J are TRBV20-1 and TRBJ2-7; D uncertain. V lost 3 bases and J 0 bases, leaving 12 bases between the germline ends. The CDR3 totals 14 residues. CDR1 is DFQATT and CDR2 is SNEGSKA in the germline V gene (reference sequence). CDR3 sequence reads: CSASPSELSYEQYF. The CDR3 DNA is TGCAGTGCTAGTCCCAGCGAACTCTCCTACGAGCAGTACTTC.

The CDR3 DNA follows: TGTGCCAGCAGCTTAGCGGACCGTACCTACGAGCAGTACGTC. Its translation is CASSLADRTYEQYV. The rearrangement joins TRBV7-8 to TRBJ2-7; no definite D call. Germline CDR1 reads SGHVS; CDR2 reads FQNEAQ. The CDR3 runs 14 residues. Trimming cost V 0 bases and J 2 bases, with 8 bases left between them.

The rearrangement links TRBV28 to TRBJ1-1; D is ambiguous. Trimming cost V 2 bases and J 5 bases, with 6 bases left between them. CDR3 length equals 12 residues. Per the germline V gene, CDR1 is MDHEN and CDR2 is SYDVKM. The CDR3 is CASSLPLTEAFF. The DNA for the CDR3 is TGTGCCAGCAGTTTACCCCTGACTGAAGCTTTCTTT.

The chain links TRBV10-3 to TRBJ2-5; 13 positions match TRBD2. The germline gives CDR1 ENHRY, CDR2 SYGVKD. The CDR3 sequence is 14 residues long. With 10 bases clipped from V and 5 bases from J, the junction kept 7 bases outside the gene matches. The CDR3 is CATLPGLAGETQYF. DNA of the CDR3: TGTGCCACATTACCGGGACTAGCGGGGGAGACCCAGTACTTC.